This T cell receptor (beta chain) was sequenced for a study of shared T cell receptors in the human thymus. The protocol was immunoSEQ multiplex PCR, while the TCRdb copy is restricted to in-frame clones and leaves out a portion. This table has more than 300,000 clones, 95% appearing once. CDR1 and CDR2 from the germline V gene are KGHSH and LQKENI. With V trimmed by 5 bases and J by 0 bases, 14 bases remained unmatched. This CDR3 has 19 amino acids. The J gene is TRBJ1-1, the V gene TRBV18, with TRBD1 matching 11 bases. Source material: thymocytes. The sequence came from a human donor. CDR3 in amino acids: CASSATRGQGAGMNTEAFF. The CDR3 DNA is TGTGCCAGCTCAGCCACGCGAGGACAGGGGGCTGGAATGAACACTGAAGCTTTCTTT.